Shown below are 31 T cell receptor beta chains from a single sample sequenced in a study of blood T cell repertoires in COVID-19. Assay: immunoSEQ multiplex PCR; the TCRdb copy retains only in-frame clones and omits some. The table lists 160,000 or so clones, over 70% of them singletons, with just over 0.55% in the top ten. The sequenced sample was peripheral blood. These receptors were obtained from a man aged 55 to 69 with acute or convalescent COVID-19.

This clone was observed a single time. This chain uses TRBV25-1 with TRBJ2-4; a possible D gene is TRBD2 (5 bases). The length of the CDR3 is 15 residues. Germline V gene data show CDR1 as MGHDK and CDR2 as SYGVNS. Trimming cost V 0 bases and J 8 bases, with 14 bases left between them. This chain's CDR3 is CASSEYAGNGDIQYF. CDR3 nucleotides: TGTGCCAGCAGTGAATATGCGGGTAACGGGGACATTCAGTACTTC.

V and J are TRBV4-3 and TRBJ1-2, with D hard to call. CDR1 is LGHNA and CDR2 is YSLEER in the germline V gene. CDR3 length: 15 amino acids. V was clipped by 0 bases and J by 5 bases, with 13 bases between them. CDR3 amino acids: CASSQDLHGEYGYTF. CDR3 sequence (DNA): TGCGCCAGCAGCCAAGACCTACACGGGGAGTATGGCTACACCTTC.

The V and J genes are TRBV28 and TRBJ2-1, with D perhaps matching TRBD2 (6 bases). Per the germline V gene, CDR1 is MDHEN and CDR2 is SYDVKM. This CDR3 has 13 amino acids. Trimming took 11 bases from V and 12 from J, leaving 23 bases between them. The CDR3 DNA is TGTGCCGGCGCTAAATCAACAGCGGGTGGGCAGTTCTTC. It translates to CAGAKSTAGGQFF.

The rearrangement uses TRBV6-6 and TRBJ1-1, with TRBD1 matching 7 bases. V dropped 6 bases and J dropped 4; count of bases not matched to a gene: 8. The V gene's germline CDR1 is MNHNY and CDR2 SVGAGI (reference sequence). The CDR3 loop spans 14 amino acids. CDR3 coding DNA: TGTGCCAGCAGCTTGGACAGGAGGTCCACTGAAGCTTTCTTT. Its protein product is CASSLDRRSTEAFF.

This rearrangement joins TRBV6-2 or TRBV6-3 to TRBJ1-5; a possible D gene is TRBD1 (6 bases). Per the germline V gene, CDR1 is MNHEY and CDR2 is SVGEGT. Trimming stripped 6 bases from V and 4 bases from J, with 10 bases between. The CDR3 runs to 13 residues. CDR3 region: CASSPTGNQPQHF. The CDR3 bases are TGTGCCAGCAGCCCAACAGGGAATCAGCCCCAGCATTTT.

The CDR3 DNA follows: TGCGCCAGCAGCTTGGTCGGGGACAGCTCCTACGAGCAGTACTTC. Its translation is CASSLVGDSSYEQYF. The chain joins TRBV5-1 to TRBJ2-7; TRBD1 matches at 7 bases. Germline CDR1 is SGHRS and CDR2 is YFSETQ. This CDR3 comprises 15 residues. Trimming at V came to 0 bases and at J to 0 bases, leaving 3 bases not matched to a gene.

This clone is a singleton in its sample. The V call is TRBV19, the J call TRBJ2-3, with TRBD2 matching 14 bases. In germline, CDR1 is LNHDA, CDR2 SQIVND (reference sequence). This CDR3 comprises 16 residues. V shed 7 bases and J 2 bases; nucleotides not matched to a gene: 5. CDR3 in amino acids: CASMGTSGSFTDTQYF. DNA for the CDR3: TGTGCCAGTATGGGGACTAGCGGGAGCTTCACAGATACGCAGTATTTT.

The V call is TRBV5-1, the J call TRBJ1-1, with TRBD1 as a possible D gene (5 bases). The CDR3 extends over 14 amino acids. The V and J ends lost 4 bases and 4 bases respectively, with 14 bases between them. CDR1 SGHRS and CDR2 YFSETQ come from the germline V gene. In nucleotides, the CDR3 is TGCGCCAGCAGCAAAGCAGGGATGGGCACTGAAGCTTTCTTT. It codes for CASSKAGMGTEAFF. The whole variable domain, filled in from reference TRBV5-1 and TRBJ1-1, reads KAGVTQTPRYLIKTRGQQVTLSCSPISGHRSVSWYQQTPGQGLQFLFEYFSETQRNKGNFPGRFSGRQFSNSRSEMNVSTLELGDSALYLCASSKAGMGTEAFFGQGTRLTVV.

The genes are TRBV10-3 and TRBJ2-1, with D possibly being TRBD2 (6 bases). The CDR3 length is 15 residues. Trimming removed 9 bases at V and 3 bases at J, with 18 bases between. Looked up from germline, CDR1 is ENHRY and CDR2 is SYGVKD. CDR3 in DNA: TGTGCCATAAGGACGACGGGAGCCGACTACAATGAGCAGTTCTTC. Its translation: CAIRTTGADYNEQFF.

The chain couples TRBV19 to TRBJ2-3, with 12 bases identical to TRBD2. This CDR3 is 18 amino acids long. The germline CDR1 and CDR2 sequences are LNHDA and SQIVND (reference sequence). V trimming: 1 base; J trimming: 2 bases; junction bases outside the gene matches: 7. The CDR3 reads CASSIGLAGVGVTDTQYF. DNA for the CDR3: TGTGCCAGTAGTATAGGACTAGCGGGAGTCGGGGTCACAGATACGCAGTATTTT. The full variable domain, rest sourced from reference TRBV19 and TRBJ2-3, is DGGITQSPKYLFRKEGQNVTLSCEQNLNHDAMYWYRQDPGQGLRLIYYSQIVNDFQKGDIAEGYSVSREKKESFPLTVTSAQKNPTAFYLCASSIGLAGVGVTDTQYFGPGTRLTVL.

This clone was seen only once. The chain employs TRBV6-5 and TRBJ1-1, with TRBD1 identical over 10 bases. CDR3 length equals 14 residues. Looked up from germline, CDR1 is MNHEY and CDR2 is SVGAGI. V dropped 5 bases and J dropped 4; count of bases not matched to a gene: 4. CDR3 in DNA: TGTGCCAGCAGTAGACAGGGGGCGGGCACTGAAGCTTTCTTT. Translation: CASSRQGAGTEAFF.

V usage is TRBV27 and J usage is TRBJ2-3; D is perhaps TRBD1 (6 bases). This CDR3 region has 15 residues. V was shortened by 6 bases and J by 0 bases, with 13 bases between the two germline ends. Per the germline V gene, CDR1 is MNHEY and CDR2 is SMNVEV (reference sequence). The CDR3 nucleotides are TGTGCCAGCAGCTCCACAGGGACCAGCACAGATACGCAGTATTTT. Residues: CASSSTGTSTDTQYF.

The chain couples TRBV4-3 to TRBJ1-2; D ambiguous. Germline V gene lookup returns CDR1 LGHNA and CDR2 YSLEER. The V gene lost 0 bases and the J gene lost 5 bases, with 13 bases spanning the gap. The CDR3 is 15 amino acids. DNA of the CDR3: TGCGCCAGCAGCCAAGAAGCGAGGGCATTTTATGGCTACACCTTC. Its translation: CASSQEARAFYGYTF.

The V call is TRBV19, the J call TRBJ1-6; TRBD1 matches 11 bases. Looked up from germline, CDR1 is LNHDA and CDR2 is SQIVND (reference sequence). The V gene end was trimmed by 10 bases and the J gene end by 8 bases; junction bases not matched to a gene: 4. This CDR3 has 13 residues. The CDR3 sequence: CATRGQGDSPLHF. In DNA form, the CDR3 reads TGTGCCACCAGGGGACAGGGGGATTCACCCCTCCACTTT.

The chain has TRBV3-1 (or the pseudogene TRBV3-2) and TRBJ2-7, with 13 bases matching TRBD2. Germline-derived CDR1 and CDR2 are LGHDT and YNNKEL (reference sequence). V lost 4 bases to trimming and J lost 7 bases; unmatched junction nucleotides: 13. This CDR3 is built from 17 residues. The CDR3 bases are TGTGCCAGCAGCCGTAGGACTAGCGGGGGACCCCCGGGAGAGCAGTACTTC. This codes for CASSRRTSGGPPGEQYF.

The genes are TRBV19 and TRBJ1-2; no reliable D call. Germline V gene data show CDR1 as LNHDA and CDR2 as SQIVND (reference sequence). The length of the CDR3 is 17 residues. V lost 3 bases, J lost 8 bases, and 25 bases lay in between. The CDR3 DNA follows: TGTGCCAGTAGTATTCGGGATGGCCCAAACGCCCTATACGGCTACACCTTC. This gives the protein CASSIRDGPNALYGYTF.

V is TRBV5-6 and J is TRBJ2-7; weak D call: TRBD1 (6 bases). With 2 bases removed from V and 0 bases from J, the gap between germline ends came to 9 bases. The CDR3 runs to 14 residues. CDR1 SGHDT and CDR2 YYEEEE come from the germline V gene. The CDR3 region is CASSLDRNSYEQYF. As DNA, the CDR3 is TGTGCCAGCAGCTTAGACAGGAACTCCTACGAGCAGTACTTC.

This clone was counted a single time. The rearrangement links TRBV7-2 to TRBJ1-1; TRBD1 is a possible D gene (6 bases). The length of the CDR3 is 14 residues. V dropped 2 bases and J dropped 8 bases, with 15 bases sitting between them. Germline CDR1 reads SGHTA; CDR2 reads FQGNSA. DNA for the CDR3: TGTGCCAGCAGCTTAAACAGGGTATTGGGGGAAGCTTTCTTT. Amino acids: CASSLNRVLGEAFF.

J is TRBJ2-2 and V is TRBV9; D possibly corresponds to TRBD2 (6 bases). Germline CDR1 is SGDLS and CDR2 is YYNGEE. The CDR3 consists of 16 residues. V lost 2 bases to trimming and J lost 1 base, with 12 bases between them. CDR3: CASSVGSGLNTGELFF. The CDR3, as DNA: TGTGCCAGCAGCGTGGGGAGCGGGTTGAACACCGGGGAGCTGTTTTTT.

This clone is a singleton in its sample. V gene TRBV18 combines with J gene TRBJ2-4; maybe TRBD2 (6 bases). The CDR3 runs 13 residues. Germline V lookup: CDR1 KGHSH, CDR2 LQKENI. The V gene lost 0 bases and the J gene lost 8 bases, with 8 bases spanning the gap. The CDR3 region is CASSPPGGDIQYF. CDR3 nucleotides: TGTGCCAGCTCACCACCGGGAGGAGACATTCAGTACTTC.

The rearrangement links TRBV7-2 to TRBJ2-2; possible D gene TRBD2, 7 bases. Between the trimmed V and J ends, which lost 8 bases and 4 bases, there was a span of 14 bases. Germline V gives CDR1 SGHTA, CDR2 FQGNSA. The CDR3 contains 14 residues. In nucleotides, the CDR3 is TGTGCCAGCGGGAGGGGGGCGGCCACCGGGGAGCTGTTTTTT. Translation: CASGRGAATGELFF.

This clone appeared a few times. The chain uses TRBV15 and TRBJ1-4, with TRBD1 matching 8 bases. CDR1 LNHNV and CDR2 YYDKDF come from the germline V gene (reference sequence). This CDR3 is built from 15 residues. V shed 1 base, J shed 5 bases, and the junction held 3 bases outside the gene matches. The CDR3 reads CATSRGTGMNEKLFF. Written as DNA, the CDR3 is TGTGCCACCAGCAGAGGGACAGGGATGAATGAAAAACTGTTTTTT.

The CDR3 protein is CASSFGRETQYF. For the CDR3, the DNA is TGTGCCAGCAGTTTTGGGAGGGAGACCCAGTACTTC. V and J are TRBV12-3 or TRBV12-4 and TRBJ2-5, with D tentatively TRBD2 (6 bases). Trimming removed 3 bases from V and 5 bases from J, with 7 bases in between. The CDR3 is 12 amino acids.

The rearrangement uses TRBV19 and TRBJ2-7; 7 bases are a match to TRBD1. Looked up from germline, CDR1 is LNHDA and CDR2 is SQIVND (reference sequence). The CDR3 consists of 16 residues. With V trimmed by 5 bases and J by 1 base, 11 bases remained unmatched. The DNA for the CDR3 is TGTGCCAGTAGTTCTGAAAGCAGGGGGATTTCCTACGAGCAGTACTTC. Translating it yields CASSSESRGISYEQYF.

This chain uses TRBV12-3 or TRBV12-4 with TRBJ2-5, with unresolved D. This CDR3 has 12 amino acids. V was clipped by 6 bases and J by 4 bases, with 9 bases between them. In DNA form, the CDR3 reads TGTGCCAGCAGCTCTACCATAGAGACCCAGTACTTC. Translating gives CASSSTIETQYF.

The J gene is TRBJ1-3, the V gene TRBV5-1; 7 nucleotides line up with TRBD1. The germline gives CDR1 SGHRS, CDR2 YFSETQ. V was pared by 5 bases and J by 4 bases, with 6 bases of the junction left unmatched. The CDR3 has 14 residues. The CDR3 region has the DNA TGCGCCAGCAGTCCCGGGACAGAGGGAAACACCATATATTTT. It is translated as CASSPGTEGNTIYF. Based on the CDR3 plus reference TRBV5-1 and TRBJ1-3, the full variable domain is KAGVTQTPRYLIKTRGQQVTLSCSPISGHRSVSWYQQTPGQGLQFLFEYFSETQRNKGNFPGRFSGRQFSNSRSEMNVSTLELGDSALYLCASSPGTEGNTIYFGEGSWLTVV.

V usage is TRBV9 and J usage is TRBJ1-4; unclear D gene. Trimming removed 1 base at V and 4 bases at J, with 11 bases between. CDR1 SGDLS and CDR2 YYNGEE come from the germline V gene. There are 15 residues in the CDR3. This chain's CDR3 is CASSVSTDLNEKLFF. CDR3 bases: TGTGCCAGCAGCGTAAGCACAGACCTTAATGAAAAACTGTTTTTT.

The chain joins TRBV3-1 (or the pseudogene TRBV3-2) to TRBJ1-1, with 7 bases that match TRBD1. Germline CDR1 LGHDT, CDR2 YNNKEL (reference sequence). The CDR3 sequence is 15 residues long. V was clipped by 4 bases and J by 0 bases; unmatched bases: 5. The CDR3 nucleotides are TGTGCCAGCAGCCGGGGGACAGCTTTGAACACTGAAGCTTTCTTT. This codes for CASSRGTALNTEAFF.

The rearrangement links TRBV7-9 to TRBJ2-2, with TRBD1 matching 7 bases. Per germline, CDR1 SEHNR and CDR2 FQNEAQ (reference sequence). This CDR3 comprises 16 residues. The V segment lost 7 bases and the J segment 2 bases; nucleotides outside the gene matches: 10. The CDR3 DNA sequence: TGTGCCAGCACCAAGTCCGGGACAGAAAACACCGGGGAGCTGTTTTTT. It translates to CASTKSGTENTGELFF.

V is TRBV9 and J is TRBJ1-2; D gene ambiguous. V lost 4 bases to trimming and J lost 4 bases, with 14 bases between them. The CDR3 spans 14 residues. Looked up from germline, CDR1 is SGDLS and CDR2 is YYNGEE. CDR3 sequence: CASSPSRAGYGYTF. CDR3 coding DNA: TGTGCCAGCAGCCCATCAAGGGCGGGCTATGGCTACACCTTC.

CDR3 region: CASSPPAGAGNTIYF. CDR3 bases: TGTGCCAGCTCACCTCCGGCGGGGGCTGGAAACACCATATATTTT. This chain uses TRBV18 with TRBJ1-3, with a tentative D call TRBD1 (5 bases). The V end lost 3 bases, the J end lost 2 bases, and 11 bases lay between the germline ends. Looked up from germline, CDR1 is KGHSH and CDR2 is LQKENI. This CDR3 has 15 amino acids.